The 27 T cell receptor beta chains below all came from one sample that was sequenced in a study of T cell repertoires in cytomegalovirus infection. Antigen specificity for these receptors is unknown. TCRdb passed the reads through MiXCR, listing each CDR3 protein once. This table holds roughly 800,000 distinct CDR3 sequences, 25% to 35% found once. Sequencing used cultured CD8+ T cells from PBMCs, obtained from culture after CMV antigen stimulation. These receptors all come from a human donor in good health (CMV status not recorded). Some clones in this sample may be carry-over from other donors' samples.

This clonotype has ten or more counts. The genes are TRBV7-2 and TRBJ2-3; D may be TRBD2 (6 bases). In germline, CDR1 is SGHTA, CDR2 FQGNSA. CDR3 length equals 14 residues. Trimming cost V 10 bases and J 6 bases, with 20 bases left between them. The CDR3 DNA is TGTGCCACGTTAGACCGGAGGGGCAGGGATACGCAGTATTTT. It codes for CATLDRRGRDTQYF.

This clonotype has only a few counts. J is TRBJ1-2 and V is TRBV6-5; D uncertain. The V and J ends lost 8 bases and 3 bases respectively, with 19 bases between them. This CDR3 spans 15 amino acids. The germline V gene encodes CDR1 MNHEY and CDR2 SVGAGI. CDR3 protein: CASRLGKNLYYGYTF. CDR3 DNA: TGTGCCAGCCGCCTGGGGAAAAATCTTTACTATGGCTACACCTTC.

In its sample, this clonotype was seen a few times. The chain has TRBV7-2 and TRBJ2-5; 8 bases are a match to TRBD2. CDR1 is SGHTA and CDR2 is FQGNSA in the germline V gene. The CDR3 consists of 16 residues. Trimming cost V 5 bases and J 4 bases; bases outside gene matches: 12. In DNA form, the CDR3 reads TGTGCCAGCAGCCCCTTGCGGGGGGCGGGTGGAGAGACCCAGTACTTC. This sequence encodes CASSPLRGAGGETQYF. The full variable domain, its missing parts supplied by reference TRBV7-2 and TRBJ2-5, is GAGVSQSPSNKVTEKGKDVELRCDPISGHTALYWYRQSLGQGLEFLIYFQGNSAPDKSGLPSDRFSAERTGGSVSTLTIQRTQQEDSAVYLCASSPLRGAGGETQYFGPGTRLLVL.

The rearrangement uses TRBV6-2 or TRBV6-3 and TRBJ2-7; D is unclear. V was pared by 3 bases and J by 4 bases, with 10 bases between. Germline values: CDR1 MNHEY, CDR2 SVGEGT. The CDR3 covers 13 residues. CDR3 sequence reads: CASSYKGAYEQYV. Written as DNA, the CDR3 is TGTGCCAGCAGTTATAAAGGAGCATACGAGCAGTACGTC.

The CDR3, as DNA: TGCAGCGTTGAAGATCGGGACAGGCCAACGGCCCAGTACTTC. It translates to CSVEDRDRPTAQYF. The gene calls are TRBV29-1 and TRBJ2-5, with 8 nucleotides matching TRBD1. The junction had 9 bases not matched to a gene; V was cut back by 0 bases and J by 9 bases. This CDR3 is 14 amino acids long. Germline assignment: CDR1 SQVTM and CDR2 ANQGSEA. The variable domain in full, completed from reference TRBV29-1 and TRBJ2-5, reads SAVISQKPSRDICQRGTSLTIQCQVDSQVTMMFWYRQQPGQSLTLIATANQGSEATYESGFVIDKFPISRPNLTFSTLTVSNMSPEDSSIYLCSVEDRDRPTAQYFGPGTRLLVL.

V is TRBV28 and J is TRBJ1-2, with D uncertain. V gave up 2 bases and J gave up 6 bases, with 10 bases separating them. CDR1 is MDHEN, CDR2 SYDVKM, per germline. This CDR3 comprises 13 residues. Here the CDR3 reads CASSLITPDGYTF. CDR3 nucleotides: TGTGCCAGCAGTTTAATTACACCTGATGGCTACACCTTC.

The genes are TRBV5-5 and TRBJ2-7; no clear D gene. The germline V and J ends were trimmed by 1 base and 6 bases, with 8 bases remaining between them. CDR1 SGHKS and CDR2 YYEKEE come from the germline V gene (reference sequence). The CDR3 length is 12 residues. CDR3 sequence (DNA): TGTGCCAGCAGCTTGTTCGACCTCGAGCAGTACTTC. It specifies CASSLFDLEQYF.

This clonotype was seen at least ten times. The chain uses TRBV7-9 and TRBJ2-1, with no clear D. Germline V gene lookup returns CDR1 SEHNR and CDR2 FQNEAQ (reference sequence). CDR3 length: 12 amino acids. Trimming took 4 bases from V and 5 from J, leaving 6 bases between them. The chain's CDR3 is CASSSSNNEQFF. CDR3 bases: TGTGCCAGCAGCTCTTCCAACAATGAGCAGTTCTTC.

This clonotype has a count of ten or more. V gene TRBV12-3 or TRBV12-4 combines with J gene TRBJ2-4; D is tentatively TRBD1 or TRBD2 (5 bases each). V shed 5 bases and J shed 9 bases, with 11 bases lying between them. The CDR3 consists of 12 residues. In DNA, the CDR3 is TGTGCCAGCAGTCGGGGCAGATTCATTCAGTACTTC. Amino acids: CASSRGRFIQYF.

This clonotype was seen ten or more times. V is TRBV7-2 and J is TRBJ2-7, with D perhaps assigned TRBD1 or TRBD2 (5 bases each). The CDR3 has 15 residues. Looked up from germline, CDR1 is SGHTA and CDR2 is FQGNSA. The V gene lost 1 base and the J gene lost 5 bases, with 15 bases spanning the gap. The DNA for the CDR3 is TGTGCCAGCAGCTTAGGGGCAGGGACGTCGGACGAGCAGTACTTC. This gives the protein CASSLGAGTSDEQYF.

Here the CDR3 DNA reads TGTGCCAGCAGTTTAGAGATTGGGCAGGGGCCCGCAAATTCACCCCTCCACTTT. This sequence encodes CASSLEIGQGPANSPLHF. The V and J genes are TRBV12-3 or TRBV12-4 and TRBJ1-6; D possibly corresponds to TRBD1 (6 bases). This CDR3 is built from 18 residues. V gave up 1 base and J gave up 7 bases, with 20 bases separating them.

The chain employs TRBV20-1 and TRBJ2-1; no firm D call. There are 15 residues in the CDR3. V was clipped by 0 bases and J by 0 bases, with 9 bases between them. Germline values: CDR1 DFQATT, CDR2 SNEGSKA (reference sequence). The chain's CDR3 is CSARDLKRSYNEQFF. CDR3 in DNA: TGCAGTGCTAGAGATCTGAAACGCTCCTACAATGAGCAGTTCTTC.

The chain uses TRBV19 and TRBJ2-3, with D unclear. Trimming removed 7 bases from V and 4 bases from J, with 15 bases in between. This CDR3 has 14 amino acids. Germline assignment: CDR1 LNHDA and CDR2 SQIVND (reference sequence). CDR3 in amino acids: CASMRVRGADTQYF. Written as DNA, the CDR3 is TGTGCCAGTATGAGAGTACGAGGTGCAGATACGCAGTATTTT.

This clonotype was counted ten times or more. The chain links TRBV12-3 or TRBV12-4 to TRBJ1-4; D may be TRBD1 (5 bases). Trimming removed 5 bases from V and 12 bases from J, with 16 bases in between. The CDR3 loop spans 13 amino acids. This CDR3 is CASSPDGGVELFF. The CDR3 nucleotides are TGTGCCAGCAGTCCCGACGGGGGGGTCGAACTGTTTTTT.

This clonotype was detected many times. The chain uses TRBV7-9 and TRBJ1-2; D is undetermined. Trimming stripped 5 bases from V and 13 bases from J, with 8 bases between. The CDR3 sequence is 9 residues long. The germline CDR1 and CDR2 sequences are SEHNR and FQNEAQ (reference sequence). The CDR3 DNA reads TGTGCCAGCAGCCCCCCCATCACCTTC. As protein: CASSPPITF. The full variable domain, rest sourced from reference TRBV7-9 and TRBJ1-2, is DTGVSQNPRHKITKRGQNVTFRCDPISEHNRLYWYRQTLGQGPEFLTYFQNEAQLEKSRLLSDRFSAERPKGSFSTLEIQRTEQGDSAMYLCASSPPITFGSGTRLTVV.

A few counts support this clonotype. The chain employs TRBV7-9 and TRBJ1-4; D uncertain. V was cut by 2 bases and J by 4 bases, with 11 bases left in between. The V gene's germline CDR1 is SEHNR and CDR2 FQNEAQ (reference sequence). The CDR3 has 15 residues. CDR3 region: CASSLKSPINEKLFF. The CDR3 nucleotides are TGTGCCAGCAGCTTAAAATCGCCAATTAATGAAAAACTGTTTTTT.

This clonotype was counted a few times. The V and J genes are TRBV10-2 and TRBJ1-5; D not certain. Germline V lookup: CDR1 WSHSY, CDR2 SAAADI. V lost 0 bases and J 6 bases, leaving 6 bases between the germline ends. The CDR3 covers 13 residues. This CDR3 reads CASSESRVQPQHF. As DNA, the CDR3 is TGCGCCAGCAGTGAGTCGCGGGTTCAGCCCCAGCATTTT.

Ten or more counts support this clonotype. The chain uses TRBV7-9 and TRBJ1-1; D is undetermined. The germline gives CDR1 SEHNR, CDR2 FQNEAQ (reference sequence). Trimming took off 4 bases at V and 1 base at J, with 19 bases between the two ends. The CDR3 spans 17 residues. The CDR3 DNA reads TGTGCCAGCAGCTCTACTTTCCGTCCGTCTGGGAACACTGAAGCTTTCTTT. This sequence encodes CASSSTFRPSGNTEAFF.

As DNA, the CDR3 is TGCAGTGCTAGGCGGGCCCAGGGTCTTGCAACTAATGAAAAACTGTTTTTT. It encodes CSARRAQGLATNEKLFF. This sequence joins TRBV20-1 and TRBJ1-4, with D possibly TRBD1 on 5 matching bases. The V end was cut by 3 bases, the J end by 0 bases, with 17 bases between. The CDR3 contains 17 residues. The germline gives CDR1 DFQATT, CDR2 SNEGSKA (reference sequence).

There are a few counts of this clonotype. The CDR3 region has the DNA TGTGCCAGCAGCCAAGACCAAGGGACGAACAGCGGGGGATATGGCTACACCTTC. It codes for CASSQDQGTNSGGYGYTF. The V gene is TRBV4-2, the J gene TRBJ1-2; a possible D gene is TRBD1 (5 bases). Germline lookup yields CDR1 LGHNA and CDR2 YNFKEQ. V lost 0 bases and J 5 bases, leaving 22 bases between the germline ends. The CDR3 loop spans 18 amino acids.

The gene calls are TRBV4-3 and TRBJ1-5; unclear D gene. The CDR3 spans 19 residues. V was shortened by 0 bases and J by 0 bases, with 18 bases between the two germline ends. CDR1 and CDR2 from the germline V gene are LGHNA and YSLEER. The CDR3 region is CASSQDSVSGSYSNQPQHF. The CDR3 coding sequence is TGCGCCAGCAGCCAAGATTCGGTAAGCGGCAGCTATAGCAATCAGCCCCAGCATTTT.

This clonotype has a handful of counts. V gene TRBV6-6 combines with J gene TRBJ1-2; D gene ambiguous. Deletions cut 6 bases from V and 12 bases from J, with 20 bases between. This CDR3 spans 13 amino acids. CDR1 is MNHNY, CDR2 SVGAGI, per germline (reference sequence). CDR3 coding DNA: TGTGCCAGCAGAAGGCCAGATATGGGCGATAACACCTTC. Translated, it gives CASRRPDMGDNTF.

The rearrangement links TRBV4-1 to TRBJ2-5; unclear D gene. In germline, CDR1 is MGHRA, CDR2 YSYEKL. Trimming shortened V by 0 bases and J by 3 bases, and 11 bases separated the two germline ends. This CDR3 comprises 15 residues. The CDR3 here is CASSQDVGTKETQYF. The CDR3 DNA is TGCGCCAGCAGCCAAGATGTGGGCACCAAAGAGACCCAGTACTTC.

V gene TRBV28 combines with J gene TRBJ1-1; a weak D match, TRBD1 (5 bases). V shed 8 bases and J shed 0 bases, with 13 bases lying between them. This CDR3 spans 14 amino acids. Germline CDR1 MDHEN, CDR2 SYDVKM. This CDR3 is CASPGADMNTEAFF. CDR3 coding DNA: TGTGCCAGCCCCGGGGCCGATATGAACACTGAAGCTTTCTTT.

This clonotype was detected a few times. The CDR3 region is CASSEALQDTGNTIYF. Here the CDR3 DNA reads TGTGCCAGCAGTGAAGCGCTTCAAGATACTGGAAACACCATATATTTT. The chain uses TRBV6-1 and TRBJ1-3, with no clear D. V was shortened by 0 bases and J by 2 bases, with 11 bases between the two germline ends. This CDR3 has 16 residues. Per germline, CDR1 MNHNS and CDR2 SASEGT.

A few counts support this clonotype. The rearrangement joins TRBV27 to TRBJ1-1; a possible D gene is TRBD1 (5 bases). CDR3 length equals 16 residues. Trimming took 6 bases from V and 1 from J, leaving 18 bases between them. Per germline, CDR1 MNHEY and CDR2 SMNVEV (reference sequence). The CDR3 DNA reads TGTGCCAGCAGCCCCGGGGCCACTATTACGAACACTGAAGCTTTCTTT. It translates to CASSPGATITNTEAFF.

This clonotype was seen a handful of times. This sequence joins TRBV25-1 and TRBJ2-5, with D possibly called TRBD1 or TRBD2 (6 bases each). The V end was cut by 4 bases, the J end by 7 bases, with 10 bases between. Germline CDR1 reads MGHDK; CDR2 reads SYGVNS. The CDR3 consists of 12 residues. As DNA, the CDR3 is TGTGCCAGCAGTGCGACGGGGGCGACCCAGTACTTC. This gives the protein CASSATGATQYF.